Listed below are T cell receptor beta chains from one sample, sequenced in a study of STAT3 mutations in large granular lymphocyte leukemia. TCRdb keeps only in-frame clones here, not all; method: immunoSEQ multiplex PCR. Here the sample spans under 4,500 clones, 62% being singletons. The source material was PBMCs. Receptor source: a human donor with T large granular lymphocyte leukemia. Some clones in this sample may be carry-over from other donors' samples. The conserved cysteine and the conserved F or W are not part of the CDR3 here. Each record gives: clone size, J gene, V gene, D gene, CDR3 protein. D genes are given only for firm matches. The size of a clone is reported for some rows only, either as once, few or many, or as a class for expanded clones.

size: NA; J: TRBJ2-7; V: TRBV15; D: NA; CDR3: ATSRDPASSRGEQY
size: few; J: TRBJ2-7; V: TRBV5-1; D: NA; CDR3: ASSPGGTVYEQY
size: few; J: TRBJ1-5; V: TRBV30; D: TRBD1; CDR3: AWAGGPAQPQH
size: NA; J: TRBJ1-1; V: TRBV29-1; D: NA; CDR3: SVLPVGGTEAF
size: NA; J: TRBJ1-6; V: TRBV5-4; D: NA; CDR3: ASSLFPDSYNSPLH
size: NA; J: TRBJ2-2; V: TRBV30; D: NA; CDR3: AWLIGELNTGELF
size: NA; J: TRBJ1-2; V: TRBV30; D: TRBD1; CDR3: AWSIGGGNYGYT
size: NA; J: TRBJ1-2; V: TRBV5-4; D: NA; CDR3: ASSWAWGGSYGYT
size: NA; J: TRBJ2-7; V: TRBV13; D: TRBD1; CDR3: ASSSRQGILYEQY
size: once; J: TRBJ2-7; V: TRBV30; D: TRBD2; CDR3: AWKVGTSGDEQY
size: NA; J: TRBJ1-2; V: TRBV18; D: NA; CDR3: ASSDSRQGGYGYT
size: NA; J: TRBJ2-5; V: TRBV29-1; D: NA; CDR3: SVQAGTQETQY
size: few; J: TRBJ1-2; V: TRBV5-4; D: NA; CDR3: ASSGGQNYGYT
size: few; J: TRBJ2-7; V: TRBV25-1; D: TRBD2; CDR3: ASRAGLAHKEQY
size: large; J: TRBJ1-2; V: TRBV7-9; D: NA; CDR3: ASSARGGYT
size: NA; J: TRBJ2-7; V: TRBV9; D: TRBD2; CDR3: ASSSTGLAGAEQY
size: NA; J: TRBJ1-6; V: TRBV6-5; D: TRBD1; CDR3: ASSYKGASYNSPLH
size: NA; J: TRBJ1-6; V: TRBV5-1; D: TRBD1; CDR3: ASSLDVQGDSPLH
size: NA; J: TRBJ2-1; V: TRBV5-1; D: TRBD2; CDR3: ASSLASLADGLEQF
size: NA; J: TRBJ2-7; V: TRBV7-9; D: NA; CDR3: ASSPDGDYEQY
size: NA; J: TRBJ1-2; V: TRBV7-2; D: NA; CDR3: ASSPQGNYGYT
size: NA; J: TRBJ1-2; V: TRBV6-6; D: TRBD1; CDR3: ASSSTGTDGYT
size: NA; J: TRBJ2-7; V: TRBV28; D: TRBD1; CDR3: ASRNRDRGINEQY
size: NA; J: TRBJ2-7; V: TRBV5-1; D: TRBD1; CDR3: ASSLGDRGFEQY
size: few; J: TRBJ2-5; V: TRBV7-8; D: TRBD2; CDR3: ASSLQRGGRETQY
size: NA; J: TRBJ1-1; V: TRBV13; D: NA; CDR3: ASKGRGTDTEAF
size: NA; J: TRBJ2-7; V: TRBV4-3; D: NA; CDR3: ASSQDLERRRVPY